These T cell receptor beta chains were read from a single sample in a study of cytomegalovirus exposure and HLA in healthy donors. The protocol was immunoSEQ multiplex PCR, while the TCRdb copy is restricted to in-frame clones and leaves out a portion. The repertoire holds over 150,000 clones, with roughly 80% as singletons. Material for sequencing was PBMCs. The receptors were sampled from a man aged 40-49 years in good health and CMV-seronegative. Each CDR3 is given with its conserved first and last residue. Each record gives: clone size, V gene, J gene, D gene, CDR3 DNA, CDR3 protein. D genes are given only for firm matches. Clone size is given for some rows only: seen once, a few or many times, or a class if the clone is expanded.

NA	TRBV11-2	TRBJ2-3	NA	TGTGCCAGCAGCTTATCGGTAGGGGGCACAGATACGCAGTATTTT	CASSLSVGGTDTQYF
few	TRBV29-1	TRBJ2-5	TRBD2	TGCAGCTCCGGCCTAGCGGGGAAAGAGACCCAGTACTTC	CSSGLAGKETQYF
NA	TRBV10-3	TRBJ1-2	NA	TGTGCCATCAGTGAGTCGGGGGGGAAGTATGGCTACACCTTC	CAISESGGKYGYTF
NA	TRBV4-3	TRBJ2-5	NA	TGCGCCAGCAGTCGGGACTCAGGGGGGGAGACCCAGTACTTC	CASSRDSGGETQYF
once	TRBV5-4	TRBJ1-1	NA	TGTGCCAGCAGCTTGCCCGGGACTGAAGCTTTCTTT	CASSLPGTEAFF
NA	TRBV7-2	TRBJ1-2	NA	TGTGCCAGCAGCTTAGGGCTGGAACAGCGGGCTAACTATGGCTACACCTTC	CASSLGLEQRANYGYTF
NA	TRBV7-9	TRBJ1-6	TRBD1	TGTGCCAGCAGCTTAATGACAGGGGCCACTTCACCCCTCCACTTT	CASSLMTGATSPLHF
NA	TRBV9	TRBJ2-7	NA	TGTGCCAGCAGCGTAGCCGGGACAAGTATGCAGCAGTACTTC	CASSVAGTSMQQYF
NA	TRBV10-1	TRBJ1-5	NA	TGCGCCCCTACAGGGTTCGGTCAGCCCCAGCATTTT	CAPTGFGQPQHF
once	TRBV27	TRBJ2-7	NA	TGTGCCAGCAGTTTACGACGGGACTACGAGCAGTACTTC	CASSLRRDYEQYF
NA	TRBV18	TRBJ2-7	TRBD2	TGTGCCAGCTCACCACCTGTTAGCGGGGGGCCCAACGAGCAGTACTTC	CASSPPVSGGPNEQYF
NA	TRBV7-9	TRBJ2-7	NA	TGTGCCAGCAGATCGGTCGCTTCCTACGAGCAGTACTTC	CASRSVASYEQYF
NA	TRBV14	TRBJ1-4	NA	TGTGCCAGCAGCCCCTTATTTTCCGGTACTAATGAAAAACTGTTTTTT	CASSPLFSGTNEKLFF
once	TRBV5-1	TRBJ1-2	NA	TGCGCCAGCAGCGCGGGGGGGTGGGGCGCAAAGTATGGCTACACCTTC	CASSAGGWGAKYGYTF
NA	TRBV19	TRBJ1-5	NA	TGTGCCAGTAGTATCCCTGGGGGCCAGCCCCAGCATTTT	CASSIPGGQPQHF
NA	TRBV29-1	TRBJ1-2	TRBD1	TGCAGCGTTGGGGACAGGTCTAACTATGGCTACACCTTC	CSVGDRSNYGYTF
NA	TRBV7-9	TRBJ2-4	NA	TGTGCCAGCAGCCACGGACAAAATCAGTACTTC	CASSHGQNQYF
once	TRBV6-5	TRBJ2-5	NA	TGTGCCAGCAGTTACCGGTTCCCCCAAGAGACTCAGTACTTC	CASSYRFPQETQYF
NA	TRBV7-3	TRBJ2-2	NA	TGTGCCAGCAGCTTGGGCAGCCGAGGGGAGCTGTTTTTT	CASSLGSRGELFF
NA	TRBV6-1	TRBJ1-2	TRBD1	TGTGCCAGCAGTGAAAGGGGGCTTGGCTACACCTTC	CASSERGLGYTF
NA	TRBV6-1	TRBJ1-5	TRBD1	TGTGCCAGCAGTCCCCTAGACAGGGAGAATCAGCCCCAGCATTTT	CASSPLDRENQPQHF
NA	TRBV4-1	TRBJ2-5	NA	TGCGCCAGCAGCCAGGTTCAGGGTAACCAAGAGACCCAGTACTTC	CASSQVQGNQETQYF
NA	TRBV19	TRBJ2-2	TRBD2	TGTGCCAGTAGTATACCGGGGACTAGCGTCGCCGGGGAGCTGTTTTTT	CASSIPGTSVAGELFF
NA	TRBV6-5	TRBJ2-7	NA	TGTGCCAGCAGTTACTTCGGGACACTCTACGAGCAGTACTTC	CASSYFGTLYEQYF
NA	TRBV5-5	TRBJ1-1	NA	TGTGCCAGCAGCTCACGGGAGACGGCCGCTTTCTTT	CASSSRETAAFF
NA	TRBV6-5	TRBJ2-7	NA	TGTGCCAGCAGTTACTCGTCGACACCGCCCTACGAGCAGTACTTC	CASSYSSTPPYEQYF
NA	TRBV4-2	TRBJ2-3	TRBD2	TGTGCCAGCAGCCAGGACGGGACTAGCGGGGGGAAAGATACGCAGTATTTT	CASSQDGTSGGKDTQYF
NA	TRBV5-1	TRBJ2-2	NA	TGCGCCAGCAGCTTGCACCTTGGGACTCACCCGACGGGCGGGGAGCTGTTTTTT	CASSLHLGTHPTGGELFF
NA	TRBV13	TRBJ2-7	NA	TGTGCCAGCAGAGCCAGGGGTGTACACGAGCAGTACTTC	CASRARGVHEQYF
NA	TRBV25-1	TRBJ2-7	NA	TGCGCCAGCAGTGAATCTGGACACCACTACGAGCAGTACTTC	CASSESGHHYEQYF
NA	TRBV15	TRBJ1-6	NA	TGTGCCACCAGCGGGCGGCGGAGGGATTCACCCCTCCACTTT	CATSGRRRDSPLHF
NA	TRBV14	TRBJ1-3	NA	TGTGCCAGCAGCCAAGAGTGGGGAGGCTACTCTGGAAACACCATATATTTT	CASSQEWGGYSGNTIYF
NA	TRBV18	TRBJ1-6	TRBD1	TGTGCCAGCTCATACGACAGGGCTAATTCACCCCTCCACTTT	CASSYDRANSPLHF
NA	TRBV10-3	TRBJ1-1	NA	TGTGCCATCAGTGAATCCATCGGGGATAAACGTGAAGCTTTCTTT	CAISESIGDKREAFF
NA	TRBV28	TRBJ1-2	NA	TGTGCCAGCACCTGGGGCAGAGCTAACTATGGCTACACCTTC	CASTWGRANYGYTF
NA	TRBV28	TRBJ1-6	TRBD1	TGTGCCAGCAGGACAGGGATAGGATCACCCCTCCACTTT	CASRTGIGSPLHF
NA	TRBV7-2	TRBJ2-3	TRBD2	TGTGCCAGCAGCTTCAGCGGGGGGGCTAGCACAGATACGCAGTATTTT	CASSFSGGASTDTQYF
NA	TRBV7-9	TRBJ2-7	TRBD2	TGTGCCAGCAGCTCCCCCGGGGGAGGGTCGACGGGGTCCTACGAGCAGTACTTC	CASSSPGGGSTGSYEQYF
NA	TRBV19	TRBJ2-3	TRBD1	TGTGCCAGTAGTCCTCTCAGGGGGAACACGCAGTATTTT	CASSPLRGNTQYF
NA	TRBV27	TRBJ2-3	NA	TGTGCCAGCAGTTTCGAGGGTCATAGCACAGATACGCAGTATTTT	CASSFEGHSTDTQYF
NA	TRBV5-6	TRBJ2-5	NA	TGTGCCAGCAGCCCGACTACGTTAGAGACCCAGTACTTC	CASSPTTLETQYF
NA	TRBV30	TRBJ1-1	TRBD1	TGTGCCTGGACACAGGGGACTGAAGCTTTCTTT	CAWTQGTEAFF
NA	TRBV6-6	TRBJ2-7	TRBD2	TGTGCCAGCAGTTACGAGGGCGGGGGGGCCTACGAGCAGTACTTC	CASSYEGGGAYEQYF
NA	TRBV5-6	TRBJ2-5	TRBD1	TGTGCCAGCAGCGAATGGGACAGACCATGGGAGACCCAGTACTTC	CASSEWDRPWETQYF
once	TRBV9	TRBJ2-3	TRBD2	TGTGCCAGCAGCGTAGGGACTAGCGGGGTGAGCACAGATACGCAGTATTTT	CASSVGTSGVSTDTQYF
NA	TRBV4-2	TRBJ2-5	TRBD2	TGTGCCAGCAGCCAAACTGGGACTAGCGGGGGCGCGGTCCAAGAGACCCAGTACTTC	CASSQTGTSGGAVQETQYF
NA	TRBV5-1	TRBJ2-1	TRBD2	TGCGCCAGCAGCTTTCGGAGCGGGGGGGTCTCCTACAATGAGCAGTTCTTC	CASSFRSGGVSYNEQFF
few	TRBV19	TRBJ1-1	NA	TGTGCCAGTAGCTGGGGGGGCAAGGGGAAGACTGAAGCTTTCTTT	CASSWGGKGKTEAFF
NA	TRBV6-5	TRBJ2-2	NA	TGTGCCAGCAGTTACTCGACCGGGTCCGGGGAGCTGTTTTTT	CASSYSTGSGELFF
few	TRBV15	TRBJ1-5	NA	TGTGCCACCAGCAGAGATATGGGTTCCCTCGGGTCCCAGCATTTT	CATSRDMGSLGSQHF
NA	TRBV5-1	TRBJ2-3	TRBD2	TGCGCCAGCCGAGGCGGGCTAGCGGGGGGGCGAACAGATACGCAGTATTTT	CASRGGLAGGRTDTQYF
few	TRBV11-3	TRBJ1-2	NA	TGTGCCAGCAGCTTAGAGCAGGGTGGCTACACCTTC	CASSLEQGGYTF
NA	TRBV5-1	TRBJ1-6	TRBD1	TGCGCCAGCAGCTCCGGGACAGGGGGTGGGCAGTCACCCCTCCACTTT	CASSSGTGGGQSPLHF
NA	TRBV4-1	TRBJ2-1	TRBD2	TGCGCCAGCAGCCACCCGGGACTAGCGGGGAGTGAGCAGTTCTTC	CASSHPGLAGSEQFF
few	TRBV7-9	TRBJ2-7	NA	TGTGCCAGCAGCTTGATCCAGTACGAGCAGTACTTC	CASSLIQYEQYF
NA	TRBV6-5	TRBJ2-7	NA	TGTGCCAGCAGTTCTGGGACACCCGACCGGGACGAGCAGTACTTC	CASSSGTPDRDEQYF
few	TRBV7-2	TRBJ2-5	NA	TGTGCCAGCAGCGAGGGTCCTCGACAATTAAGAGAGACCCAGTACTTC	CASSEGPRQLRETQYF